One sample yielded the 16 T cell receptor beta chains listed below, sequenced in a study of blood T cells in healthy people across ages. It was with a sample-barcoded 5' primer and a J-beta primer mix that a second PCR of about 6 to 12 cycles was run. From the 5' RACE reads, TCRdb called clonotypes with MiXCR, one entry per CDR3 protein. Of approximately 1.5 million distinct CDR3 sequences listed, roughly 30% are singletons. The specimen sequenced was blood. These receptors were obtained from a woman aged 30 to 39 in good health.

The V call is TRBV4-1, the J call TRBJ1-5; tentative D call: TRBD1 (6 bases). The CDR3 covers 14 residues. The germline V gene encodes CDR1 MGHRA and CDR2 YSYEKL. With 4 bases removed from V and 11 bases from J, the gap between germline ends came to 18 bases. The CDR3 nucleotides read TGCGCCAGCAGCCCCCAGTCTACAGGGTCGTCCCAGCATTTT. As protein: CASSPQSTGSSQHF.

The rearrangement links TRBV9 to TRBJ2-1; the match to TRBD2 covers 10 bases. J gave up 4 bases and V 3 bases, and 7 bases lay outside the gene matches. Germline CDR1 is SGDLS and CDR2 is YYNGEE. The CDR3 extends over 16 amino acids. This chain's CDR3 is CASSGLIAGGYNEQFF. In DNA, the CDR3 is TGTGCCAGCAGCGGGTTGATAGCGGGAGGTTACAATGAGCAGTTCTTC.

This chain uses TRBV29-1 with TRBJ2-7, with a tentative D call TRBD2 (6 bases). This CDR3 spans 13 amino acids. Looked up from germline, CDR1 is SQVTM and CDR2 is ANQGSEA. V was pared by 4 bases and J by 4 bases, with 14 bases between. The CDR3 loop reads CSVGARETYEQYF. CDR3 nucleotides: TGCAGCGTTGGAGCACGGGAGACTTACGAGCAGTACTTC.

The rearrangement links TRBV20-1 to TRBJ2-1; 7 nucleotides line up with TRBD2. The CDR3 is 15 amino acids. V was pared by 1 base and J by 7 bases, with 10 bases of the junction left unmatched. Germline V gene data show CDR1 as DFQATT and CDR2 as SNEGSKA (reference sequence). The CDR3 spells CSARVGTNIKNEQFF. DNA for the CDR3: TGCAGTGCTAGAGTCGGGACTAATATTAAGAATGAGCAGTTCTTC.

There are a few counts of this clonotype. The J gene is TRBJ1-1, the V gene TRBV28, with D possibly being TRBD1 (6 bases). V shed 8 bases and J shed 0 bases, with 13 bases lying between them. The CDR3 has 14 amino acids. Germline-derived CDR1 and CDR2 are MDHEN and SYDVKM. In DNA form, the CDR3 reads TGTGCCAGCCTACGACAGGCAGTGAACACTGAAGCTTTCTTT. Protein: CASLRQAVNTEAFF.

This clonotype was recorded a few times. The CDR3 DNA follows: TGCGCCAGCAGCCAAGAAGTCGGTGAAGCTTTCTTT. As protein: CASSQEVGEAFF. V is TRBV4-1 and J is TRBJ1-1; D uncertain. Trimming removed 0 bases from V and 7 bases from J, with 6 bases in between. This CDR3 is built from 12 residues. From germline, CDR1 is MGHRA and CDR2 YSYEKL.

J is TRBJ1-2 and V is TRBV5-1, with 8 positions matching TRBD1. Germline loops: CDR1 SGHRS, CDR2 YFSETQ. After removal of 4 bases from V and 10 bases from J, the junction contained 12 bases not matched to a gene. This CDR3 is built from 14 residues. The CDR3 here is CASSPGTGLILYTF. Written as DNA, the CDR3 is TGCGCCAGCAGCCCGGGGACAGGACTAATCCTCTACACCTTC.

To note about this clonotype: A much larger clone lies one base from this, so it may be a read error. The J gene is TRBJ2-1, the V gene TRBV4-1; TRBD1 agrees at 9 bases. Trimming cost V 1 base and J 6 bases; bases outside gene matches: 7. This CDR3 region has 16 residues. Germline V gives CDR1 MGHRA, CDR2 YSYEKL. CDR3 in amino acids: CASSQGTDRGGNEQFF. The DNA of the CDR3 is TGCGCCAGCAGCCAAGGGACGGACAGGGGAGGCAATGAGCAGTTCTTC.

The rearrangement links TRBV27 to TRBJ2-7; D is perhaps TRBD1 or TRBD2 (5 bases each). V dropped 2 bases and J dropped 0 bases, with 17 bases sitting between them. CDR3 length: 17 residues. From germline, CDR1 is MNHEY and CDR2 SMNVEV (reference sequence). In nucleotides, the CDR3 is TGTGCCAGCAGTTTACTGACCCCGGGACCCAGCTCCTACGAGCAGTACTTC. Its translation is CASSLLTPGPSSYEQYF.

This chain uses TRBV28 with TRBJ2-2; 10 nucleotides agree with TRBD2. The CDR3 has 15 residues. Germline V gene data show CDR1 as MDHEN and CDR2 as SYDVKM. Trimming removed 6 bases from V and 6 bases from J; junction bases left unmatched: 7. The CDR3 spells CASRGTSVQAGELFF. Written as DNA, the CDR3 is TGTGCCAGCAGGGGGACTAGCGTCCAGGCCGGGGAGCTGTTTTTT.

The sample holds one count of this clonotype. V usage is TRBV29-1 and J usage is TRBJ1-1; tentatively, D is TRBD1 (5 bases). V dropped 7 bases and J dropped 6 bases, with 18 bases sitting between them. The CDR3 is 13 residues long. CDR1 SQVTM and CDR2 ANQGSEA come from the germline V gene. Here the CDR3 reads CSASRGGSAEAFF. In nucleotides, the CDR3 is TGCAGCGCATCCCGGGGGGGTTCGGCTGAAGCTTTCTTT.

The rearrangement uses TRBV27 and TRBJ2-5; 7 nucleotides agree with TRBD1. The DNA matches TRBJ2-7 better at its end, which makes the J call doubtful. The CDR3 is made up of 13 amino acids. Germline CDR1 MNHEY, CDR2 SMNVEV (reference sequence). CDR3 amino acids: CASSFWQGDEQYF. The DNA for the CDR3 is TGTGCCAGCAGTTTTTGGCAGGGGGACGAGCAGTACTTC.

The chain joins TRBV18 to TRBJ2-6; the D gene could be TRBD1 or TRBD2 (5 bases each). The CDR3 sequence is 17 residues long. CDR1 is KGHSH and CDR2 is LQKENI in the germline V gene. V lost 2 bases to trimming and J lost 4 bases, with 15 bases between them. CDR3 in amino acids: CASSPFGRGSGANVLTF. The CDR3 DNA reads TGTGCCAGCTCACCATTCGGACGGGGCTCGGGGGCCAACGTCCTGACTTTC. The whole variable domain, filled in from reference TRBV18 and TRBJ2-6, reads NAGVMQNPRHLVRRRGQEARLRCSPMKGHSHVYWYRQLPEEGLKFMVYLQKENIIDESGMPKERFSAEFPKEGPSILRIQQVVRGDSAAYFCASSPFGRGSGANVLTFGAGSRLTVL.

The chain carries TRBV28 and TRBJ1-2; a possible D gene is TRBD1 (5 bases). Germline CDR1 and CDR2: MDHEN and SYDVKM. The length of the CDR3 is 13 residues. V was trimmed by 10 bases and J by 1 base, leaving 13 bases between them. In nucleotides, the CDR3 is TGTGCCACCATCGAGGGACGTAACTATGGCTACACCTTC. This codes for CATIEGRNYGYTF.

The rearrangement uses TRBV7-2 and TRBJ1-2; no definite D call. The CDR3 is 14 amino acids. Germline CDR1 SGHTA, CDR2 FQGNSA. Trimming took off 4 bases at V and 6 bases at J, with 15 bases between the two ends. CDR3 nucleotide sequence: TGTGCCAGCAGCTCCCTCATTAGTTTTCATGGCTACACCTTC. This translates into CASSSLISFHGYTF. The full variable domain, completed using reference TRBV7-2 and TRBJ1-2, is GAGVSQSPSNKVTEKGKDVELRCDPISGHTALYWYRQSLGQGLEFLIYFQGNSAPDKSGLPSDRFSAERTGGSVSTLTIQRTQQEDSAVYLCASSSLISFHGYTFGSGTRLTVV.

As concerns this clonotype: A junction boundary mismatches the germline segment, possibly from a read error. This chain uses TRBV20-1 with TRBJ2-3; a possible D gene is TRBD1 (8 bases). In germline, CDR1 is DFQATT, CDR2 SNEGSKA (reference sequence). This CDR3 spans 13 amino acids. CDR3 region: CRAPQGEGDTRYF. The CDR3 DNA is TGCAGAGCTCCACAGGGGGAGGGAGATACGCGGTATTTT.